This TCR beta chain was sequenced for a study of blood T cell repertoires in COVID-19. Study-wide background: Samples taken during acute and convalescent COVID-19 were collected in the United States, Italy and Spain.

CDR1 and CDR2 (germline): LGHNA, YNFKEQ. This CDR3 is 15 amino acids long. V gave up 4 bases and J gave up 6 bases; unmatched junction bases: 4. Authors' data handling: Amplified reference gene primers provided the basis for estimating nucleated cell counts. TCRdb's copy holds only in-frame clones and misses some; the assay was immunoSEQ multiplex PCR. V and J calls and clone size are those listed in that table; D and trimming were worked out from the DNA. Of fewer than 350,000 clones in the sample, roughly 90% are singletons; the top ten hold 12%. The specimen sequenced was peripheral blood. The clonotype originates from a woman aged 25-40 years with COVID-19, enrolled during active disease. V usage is TRBV4-2 and J usage is TRBJ2-1; 12 nucleotides match TRBD2. CDR3 nucleotides: TGTGCCAGCAGCCCCTCTAGCGGGGGGGCCAATGAGCAGTTCTTC. Its translation: CASSPSSGGANEQFF.